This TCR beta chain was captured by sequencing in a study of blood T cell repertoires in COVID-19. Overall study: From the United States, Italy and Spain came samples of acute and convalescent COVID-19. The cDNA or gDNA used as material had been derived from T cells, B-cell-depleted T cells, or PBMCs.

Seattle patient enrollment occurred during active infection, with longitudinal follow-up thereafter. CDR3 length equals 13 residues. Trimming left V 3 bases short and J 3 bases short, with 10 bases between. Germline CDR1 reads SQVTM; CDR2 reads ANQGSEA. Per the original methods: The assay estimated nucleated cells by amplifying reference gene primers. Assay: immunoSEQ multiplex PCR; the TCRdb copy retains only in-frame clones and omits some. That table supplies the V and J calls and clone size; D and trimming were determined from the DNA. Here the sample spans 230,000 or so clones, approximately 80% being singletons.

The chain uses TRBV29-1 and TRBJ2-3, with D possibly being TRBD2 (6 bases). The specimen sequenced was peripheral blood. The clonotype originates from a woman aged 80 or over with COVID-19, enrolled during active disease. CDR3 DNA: TGCAGCGTTGATCCACGGGGGACAGATACGCAGTATTTT. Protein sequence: CSVDPRGTDTQYF.